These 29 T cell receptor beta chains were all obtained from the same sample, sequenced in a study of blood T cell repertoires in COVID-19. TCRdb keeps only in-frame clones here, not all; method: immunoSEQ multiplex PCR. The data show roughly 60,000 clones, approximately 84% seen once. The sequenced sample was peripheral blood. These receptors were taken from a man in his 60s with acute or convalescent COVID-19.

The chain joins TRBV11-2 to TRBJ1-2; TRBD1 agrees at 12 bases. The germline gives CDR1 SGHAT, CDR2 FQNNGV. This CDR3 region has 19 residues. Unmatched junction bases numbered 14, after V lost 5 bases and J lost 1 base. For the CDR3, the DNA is TGTGCCAGCAGCCGACTTAGGGGGGACAGGGGGCGTCTTAACTATGGCTACACCTTC. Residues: CASSRLRGDRGRLNYGYTF.

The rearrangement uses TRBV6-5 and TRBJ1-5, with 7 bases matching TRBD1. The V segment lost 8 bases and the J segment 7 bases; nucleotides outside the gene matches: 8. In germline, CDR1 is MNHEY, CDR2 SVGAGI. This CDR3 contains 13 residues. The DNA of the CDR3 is TGTGCCAGCTCTCGGGCAGGGGGACAGCCCCAGCATTTT. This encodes CASSRAGGQPQHF.

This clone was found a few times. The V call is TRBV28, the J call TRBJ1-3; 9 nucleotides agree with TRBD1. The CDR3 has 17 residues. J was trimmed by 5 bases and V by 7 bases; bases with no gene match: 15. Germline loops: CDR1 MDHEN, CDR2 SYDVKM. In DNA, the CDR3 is TGTGCCAGCAACCCGGCCCGTTACGGGACAGGGAGAAACACCATATATTTT. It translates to CASNPARYGTGRNTIYF.

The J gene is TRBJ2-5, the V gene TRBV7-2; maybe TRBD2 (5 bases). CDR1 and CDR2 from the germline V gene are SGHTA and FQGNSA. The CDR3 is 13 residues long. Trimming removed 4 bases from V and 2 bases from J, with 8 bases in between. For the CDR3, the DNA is TGTGCCAGCAGCTCGGACTCGCAAGAGACCCAGTACTTC. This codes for CASSSDSQETQYF.

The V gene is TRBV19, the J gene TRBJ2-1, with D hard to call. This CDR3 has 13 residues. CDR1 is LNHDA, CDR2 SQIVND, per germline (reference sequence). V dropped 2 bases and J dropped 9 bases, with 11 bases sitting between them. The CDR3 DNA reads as TGTGCCAGTAGTATAAGCTCCCTCCGTGAGCAGTTCTTC. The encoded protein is CASSISSLREQFF.

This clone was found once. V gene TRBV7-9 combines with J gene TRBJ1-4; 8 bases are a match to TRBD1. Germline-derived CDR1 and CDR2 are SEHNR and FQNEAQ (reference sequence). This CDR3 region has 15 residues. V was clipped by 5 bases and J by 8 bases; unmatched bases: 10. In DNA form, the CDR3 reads TGTGCCAGCAGCCCCACCAGACAGGGGTCAGAAAAACTGTTTTTT. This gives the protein CASSPTRQGSEKLFF.

The CDR3 spells CASSLRGGSSYNEQFF. Written as DNA, the CDR3 is TGCGCCAGCAGCTTGAGGGGAGGGAGCTCCTACAATGAGCAGTTCTTC. The V gene is TRBV5-1, the J gene TRBJ2-1, with 7 bases identical to TRBD2. Germline V gene lookup returns CDR1 SGHRS and CDR2 YFSETQ. The CDR3 totals 16 residues. V shed 1 base, J shed 0 bases, and the junction held 4 bases outside the gene matches.

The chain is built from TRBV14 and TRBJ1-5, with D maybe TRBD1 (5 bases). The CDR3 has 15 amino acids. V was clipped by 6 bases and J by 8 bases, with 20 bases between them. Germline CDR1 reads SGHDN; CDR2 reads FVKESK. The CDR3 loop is CASRGLGQGIEPQHF. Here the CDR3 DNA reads TGTGCCAGCAGGGGGCTGGGGCAGGGTATAGAGCCCCAGCATTTT.

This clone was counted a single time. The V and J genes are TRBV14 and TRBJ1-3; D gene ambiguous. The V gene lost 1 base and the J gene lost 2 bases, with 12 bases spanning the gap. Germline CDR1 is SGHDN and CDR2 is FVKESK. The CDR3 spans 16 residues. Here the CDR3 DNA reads TGTGCCAGCAGCCAAGGGCTTTTGAGGGCTGGAAACACCATATATTTT. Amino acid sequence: CASSQGLLRAGNTIYF. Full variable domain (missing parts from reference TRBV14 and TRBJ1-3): EAGVTQFPSHSVIEKGQTVTLRCDPISGHDNLYWYRRVMGKEIKFLLHFVKESKQDESGMPNNRFLAERTGGTYSTLKVQPAELEDSGVYFCASSQGLLRAGNTIYFGEGSWLTVV.

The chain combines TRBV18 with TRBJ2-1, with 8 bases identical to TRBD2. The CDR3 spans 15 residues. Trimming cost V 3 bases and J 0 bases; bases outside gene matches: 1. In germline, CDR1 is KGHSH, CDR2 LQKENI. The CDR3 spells CASSPGTSSYNEQFF. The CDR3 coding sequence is TGTGCCAGCTCACCTGGGACTAGCTCCTACAATGAGCAGTTCTTC.

Here the CDR3 DNA reads TGTGCCAGCAGTTTATTCAGGGGTGGAGGCTACACCTTC. The encoded protein is CASSLFRGGGYTF. V and J are TRBV27 and TRBJ1-2, with a tentative D call TRBD1 (6 bases). The CDR3 consists of 13 residues. Germline loops: CDR1 MNHEY, CDR2 SMNVEV (reference sequence). V lost 1 base, J lost 8 bases, and 11 bases lay in between.

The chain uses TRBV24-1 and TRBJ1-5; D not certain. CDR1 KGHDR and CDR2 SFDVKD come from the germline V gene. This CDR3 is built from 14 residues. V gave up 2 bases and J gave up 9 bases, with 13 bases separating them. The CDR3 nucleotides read TGTGCCACCAGTGATTCGGACGGCGGGAGGCCCCAGCATTTT. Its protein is CATSDSDGGRPQHF.

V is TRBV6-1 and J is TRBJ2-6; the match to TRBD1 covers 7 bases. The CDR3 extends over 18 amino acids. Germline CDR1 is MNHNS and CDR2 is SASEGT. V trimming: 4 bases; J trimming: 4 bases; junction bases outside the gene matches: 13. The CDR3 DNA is TGTGCCAGCAGTGTGGGTACAGGGGAGTTATACGGGGCCAACGTCCTGACTTTC. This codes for CASSVGTGELYGANVLTF.

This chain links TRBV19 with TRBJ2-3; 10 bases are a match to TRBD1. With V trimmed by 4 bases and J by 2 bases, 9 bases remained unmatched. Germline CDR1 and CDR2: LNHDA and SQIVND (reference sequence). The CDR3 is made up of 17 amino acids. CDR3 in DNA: TGTGCCAGTAGTACACGACAGGGGGCGAAGGCCACAGATACGCAGTATTTT. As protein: CASSTRQGAKATDTQYF.

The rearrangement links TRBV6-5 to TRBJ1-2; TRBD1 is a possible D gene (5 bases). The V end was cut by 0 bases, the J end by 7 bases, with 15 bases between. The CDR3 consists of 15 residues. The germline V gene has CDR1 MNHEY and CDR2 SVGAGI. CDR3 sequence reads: CASSYSIGHPRGYTF. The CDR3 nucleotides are TGTGCCAGCAGTTACTCGATTGGACATCCTCGTGGCTACACCTTC.

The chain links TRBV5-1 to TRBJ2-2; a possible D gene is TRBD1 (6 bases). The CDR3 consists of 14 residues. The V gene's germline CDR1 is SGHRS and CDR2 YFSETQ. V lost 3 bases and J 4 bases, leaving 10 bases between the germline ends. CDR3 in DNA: TGCGCCAGCAGCTCTGCAGGGGTCACCGGGGAGCTGTTTTTT. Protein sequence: CASSSAGVTGELFF.

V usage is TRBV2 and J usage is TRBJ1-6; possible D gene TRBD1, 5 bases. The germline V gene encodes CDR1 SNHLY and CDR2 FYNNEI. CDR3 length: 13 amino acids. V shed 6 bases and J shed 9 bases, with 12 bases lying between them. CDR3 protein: CASRGGISSPLHF. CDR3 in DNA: TGTGCCAGCAGGGGGGGGATCAGTTCACCCCTCCACTTT.

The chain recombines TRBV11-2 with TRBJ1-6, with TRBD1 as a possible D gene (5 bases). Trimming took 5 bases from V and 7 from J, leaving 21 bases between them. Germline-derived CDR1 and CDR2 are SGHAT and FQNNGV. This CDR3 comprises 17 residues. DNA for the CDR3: TGTGCCAGCAGCAAACGACCTGACAGCCCTAAGAATTCACCCCTCCACTTT. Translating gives CASSKRPDSPKNSPLHF.

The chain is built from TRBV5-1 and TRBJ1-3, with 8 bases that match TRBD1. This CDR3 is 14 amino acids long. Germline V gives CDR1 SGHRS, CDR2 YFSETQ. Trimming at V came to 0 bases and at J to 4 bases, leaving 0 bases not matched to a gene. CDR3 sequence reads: CASSLAGGGNTIYF. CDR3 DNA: TGCGCCAGCAGCTTGGCAGGGGGCGGAAACACCATATATTTT.

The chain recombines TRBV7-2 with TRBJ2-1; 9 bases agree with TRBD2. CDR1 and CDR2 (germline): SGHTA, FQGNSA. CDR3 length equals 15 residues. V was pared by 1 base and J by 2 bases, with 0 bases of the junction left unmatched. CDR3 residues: CASSLERGAYNEQFF. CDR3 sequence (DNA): TGTGCCAGCAGCTTAGAGCGGGGGGCCTACAATGAGCAGTTCTTC.

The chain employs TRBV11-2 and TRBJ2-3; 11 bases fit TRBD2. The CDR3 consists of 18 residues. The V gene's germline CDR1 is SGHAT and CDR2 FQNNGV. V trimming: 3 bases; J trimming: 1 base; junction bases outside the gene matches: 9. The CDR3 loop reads CASSFGSSGGPRTDTQYF. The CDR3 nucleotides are TGTGCCAGCAGCTTCGGGTCTAGCGGGGGGCCTCGCACAGATACGCAGTATTTT.

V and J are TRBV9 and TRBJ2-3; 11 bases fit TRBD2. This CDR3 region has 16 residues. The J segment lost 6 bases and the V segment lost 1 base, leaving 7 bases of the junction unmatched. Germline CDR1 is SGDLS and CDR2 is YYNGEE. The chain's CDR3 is CASSVISGGAVDTQYF. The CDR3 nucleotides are TGTGCCAGCAGCGTAATTAGCGGGGGGGCCGTGGATACGCAGTATTTT.

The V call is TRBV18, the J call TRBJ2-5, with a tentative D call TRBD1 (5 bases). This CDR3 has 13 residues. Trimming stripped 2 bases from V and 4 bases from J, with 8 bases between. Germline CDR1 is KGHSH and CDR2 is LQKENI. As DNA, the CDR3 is TGTGCCAGCTCACCAGGGGCTGGAGAGACCCAGTACTTC. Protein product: CASSPGAGETQYF.

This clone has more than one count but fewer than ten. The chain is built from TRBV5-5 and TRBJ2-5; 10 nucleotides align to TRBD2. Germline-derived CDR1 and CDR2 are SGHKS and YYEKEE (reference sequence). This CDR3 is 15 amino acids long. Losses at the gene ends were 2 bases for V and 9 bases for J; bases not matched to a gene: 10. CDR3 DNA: TGTGCCAGCAGCTTCAGCGGGGGGGGTGGCACGGCCCAGTACTTC. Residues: CASSFSGGGGTAQYF.

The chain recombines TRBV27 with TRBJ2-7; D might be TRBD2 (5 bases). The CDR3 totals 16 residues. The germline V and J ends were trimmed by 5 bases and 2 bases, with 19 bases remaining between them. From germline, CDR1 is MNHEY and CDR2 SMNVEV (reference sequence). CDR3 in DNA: TGTGCCAGCAGTCGGCTAAGGGTGCCCGGGACCTACGAGCAGTACTTC. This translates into CASSRLRVPGTYEQYF.

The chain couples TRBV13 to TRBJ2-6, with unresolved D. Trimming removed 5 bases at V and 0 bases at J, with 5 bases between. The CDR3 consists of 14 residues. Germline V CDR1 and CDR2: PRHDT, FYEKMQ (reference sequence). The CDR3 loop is CASSIYSGANVLTF. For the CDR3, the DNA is TGTGCCAGCAGCATCTACTCTGGGGCCAACGTCCTGACTTTC.

The CDR3 coding sequence is TGTGCCAGCAGCTTGGACAGCCAGCTAAGTAATGAAAAACTGTTTTTT. Translating it yields CASSLDSQLSNEKLFF. This chain uses TRBV27 with TRBJ1-4; the D gene is possibly TRBD1 (6 bases). CDR3 length: 16 residues. The germline V and J ends were trimmed by 6 bases and 4 bases, with 18 bases remaining between them. Germline V gives CDR1 MNHEY, CDR2 SMNVEV (reference sequence).

As DNA, the CDR3 is TGTGCCAGCATCCCGCCTTTCACGGTCCTGCATGGCTACACCTTC. Translating gives CASIPPFTVLHGYTF. The chain carries TRBV2 and TRBJ1-2; D call uncertain. Germline assignment: CDR1 SNHLY and CDR2 FYNNEI. The CDR3 is made up of 15 amino acids. V lost 7 bases to trimming and J lost 6 bases, with 21 bases between them.

The CDR3 reads CASSVLGGGYGYTF. In nucleotides, the CDR3 is TGTGCCAGCAGCGTCCTCGGGGGAGGCTATGGCTACACCTTC. V and J are TRBV5-6 and TRBJ1-2; D is perhaps TRBD1 (5 bases). The V gene lost 4 bases and the J gene lost 4 bases, with 14 bases spanning the gap. Germline V CDR1 and CDR2: SGHDT, YYEEEE. The CDR3 totals 14 residues.